Given below is one T cell receptor (beta chain) in context. This sample was included in a study of blood T cell repertoires in COVID-19. The CDR3 has 14 residues. The V gene's germline CDR1 is SGHDN and CDR2 FVKESK. Trimming at V came to 4 bases and at J to 2 bases, leaving 5 bases not matched to a gene. Original handling: Amplified reference gene primers provided the basis for estimating nucleated cell counts. Sequencing was performed with immunoSEQ multiplex PCR; in TCRdb, only in-frame clones are kept and a portion is missing. Clonal size and the V and J genes are those of that table, whereas D and trimming came from the DNA. The data show tens of thousands of clones, 75% to 85% seen once.

This chain uses TRBV14 with TRBJ2-7; 7 nucleotides align to TRBD2. The sample comprised peripheral blood. This TCR came from a man aged 80 or over with active or convalescent COVID-19. CDR3 bases: TGTGCCAGCAGCCGGGGCGGGGGACCCTACGAGCAGTACTTC. Residues: CASSRGGGPYEQYF.